The 13 T cell receptor beta chains below were found in one sample sequenced in a study of T and B cells in COVID-19 patients. BIOMED2 TRB-A/B primer pools were used in multiplex TRB PCR. TCRdb re-derived calls from the multiplex PCR reads in MiXCR, one entry per CDR3 protein. The data contain around 15,000 distinct CDR3 sequences, roughly 27% of them seen just once; the ten biggest clones take up nearly 7%. Each TRB amplification used roughly 220-550 ng of genomic DNA from blood. The sequencing sample was made of blood. All receptors come from a human donor who had recovered from COVID-19.

With respect to this clonotype: At one of its ends the junction is not consistent with the germline gene, which may arise from a read error. V and J are TRBV6-5 and TRBJ2-1; 10 bases are shared with TRBD1. Germline V gene data show CDR1 as MNHEY and CDR2 as SVGAGI. The CDR3 runs to 13 residues. In DNA form, the CDR3 reads TGCGCCAGCGGGACAGGGGTTTTCAATGAGCAGTTCTTC. Amino acid sequence: CASGTGVFNEQFF.

By share, this clonotype counts as medium-sized. This sequence joins TRBV15 and TRBJ2-3; D may correspond to TRBD1 or TRBD2 (7 bases each). From germline, CDR1 is LNHNV and CDR2 YYDKDF (reference sequence). V was shortened by 2 bases and J by 4 bases, with 16 bases between the two germline ends. The CDR3 extends over 16 amino acids. CDR3 sequence: CATSRWGGGGADTQYF. CDR3 DNA sequence: TGTGCCACCAGCAGATGGGGAGGGGGCGGCGCAGATACGCAGTATTTT. Full variable domain (missing parts from reference TRBV15 and TRBJ2-3): DAMVIQNPRYQVTQFGKPVTLSCSQTLNHNVMYWYQQKSSQAPKLLFHYYDKDFNNEADTPDNFQSRRPNTSFCFLDIRSPGLGDTAMYLCATSRWGGGGADTQYFGPGTRLTVL.

In regard to this clonotype: Mismatch with germline at one junction end may stem from a read error. The rearrangement joins TRBV4-1 to TRBJ2-3, with D tentatively TRBD2 (7 bases). Germline CDR1 MGHRA, CDR2 YSYEKL. The CDR3 is 17 amino acids. The CDR3 region has the DNA TGTGCCAGCAGCCAAGATCGGGCGGGGGCGGGCACAGATACGCAGTATTTT. Translated, it gives CASSQDRAGAGTDTQYF.

By share of the sample, this clonotype is medium-sized (0.01 to 0.1%). The V and J genes are TRBV19 and TRBJ2-7; no clear D. Germline V CDR1 and CDR2: LNHDA, SQIVND (reference sequence). The germline V and J ends were trimmed by 7 bases and 0 bases, with 13 bases remaining between them. This CDR3 spans 14 amino acids. The CDR3 here is CASKVAVSSYEQYF. The CDR3 DNA is TGTGCCAGTAAAGTGGCGGTTAGCTCCTACGAGCAGTACTTC. The full variable domain, with the rest looked up from reference TRBV19 and TRBJ2-7, is DGGITQSPKYLFRKEGQNVTLSCEQNLNHDAMYWYRQDPGQGLRLIYYSQIVNDFQKGDIAEGYSVSREKKESFPLTVTSAQKNPTAFYLCASKVAVSSYEQYFGPGTRLTVT.

This chain joins TRBV11-2 and TRBJ2-7; the match to TRBD1 covers 7 bases. The CDR3 loop spans 15 amino acids. V dropped 2 bases and J dropped 4; count of bases not matched to a gene: 8. Germline CDR1 is SGHAT and CDR2 is FQNNGV. The CDR3 sequence: CASSLYSTGKYEQYF. CDR3 DNA: TGTGCCAGCAGCTTATACTCGACAGGGAAGTACGAGCAGTACTTC. Variable domain in full (rest from reference TRBV11-2 and TRBJ2-7): EAGVAQSPRYKIIEKRQSVAFWCNPISGHATLYWYQQILGQGPKLLIQFQNNGVVDDSQLPKDRFSAERLKGVDSTLKIQPAKLEDSAVYLCASSLYSTGKYEQYFGPGTRLTVT.

This chain connects TRBV6-6 to TRBJ2-7, with 12 bases that match TRBD2. Germline-derived CDR1 and CDR2 are MNHNY and SVGAGI (reference sequence). V dropped 5 bases and J dropped 4; count of bases not matched to a gene: 6. This CDR3 comprises 15 residues. The CDR3 nucleotides read TGTGCCAGCAGTAACCTAGCGGGAGGGCGGTACGAGCAGTACTTC. It yields the protein CASSNLAGGRYEQYF.

There are a few counts of this clonotype. The chain has TRBV18 and TRBJ2-7; TRBD1 matches 8 bases. Germline CDR1 reads KGHSH; CDR2 reads LQKENI. V was clipped by 2 bases and J by 2 bases; unmatched bases: 8. The CDR3 covers 16 residues. The CDR3, as DNA: TGTGCCAGCTCACCAATTTCAGGACAGGGCGCCTACGAGCAGTACTTC. Translating it yields CASSPISGQGAYEQYF.

This clonotype was detected a few times. CDR3: CASSSVRGAANSPLHF. The CDR3 DNA is TGTGCCAGCAGCTCAGTGCGTGGTGCTGCCAATTCACCCCTCCACTTT. The chain uses TRBV11-2 and TRBJ1-6; D is unresolved. The V and J ends lost 4 bases and 7 bases respectively, with 17 bases between them. The CDR3 is made up of 16 amino acids. Germline values: CDR1 SGHAT, CDR2 FQNNGV.

CDR3 protein: CASSLDRGAREQFF. The CDR3 region has the DNA TGTGCCAGCAGCTTAGATAGAGGGGCCCGGGAGCAGTTCTTC. This chain uses TRBV11-2 with TRBJ2-1; either TRBD1 or TRBD2 may fit D (5 bases each). This CDR3 spans 14 amino acids. Trimming took 0 bases from V and 10 from J, leaving 13 bases between them. Germline V gene data show CDR1 as SGHAT and CDR2 as FQNNGV.

This clonotype has at least ten counts. The rearrangement joins TRBV15 to TRBJ1-5; D gene uncertain. Trimming shortened V by 0 bases and J by 6 bases, and 12 bases separated the two germline ends. CDR1 LNHNV and CDR2 YYDKDF come from the germline V gene (reference sequence). The CDR3 sequence is 15 residues long. The CDR3 DNA reads TGTGCCACCAGCAGAGAGGGCGGGCGGGCTCAGCCCCAGCATTTT. Translation gives CATSREGGRAQPQHF.

CDR3 in DNA: TGTGCCAGCAGTTACCAGCTAGCGGGAGAGGGCAATGAGCAGTTCTTC. Its protein is CASSYQLAGEGNEQFF. The chain joins TRBV6-2 or TRBV6-3 to TRBJ2-1; 10 bases fit TRBD2. CDR3 length equals 16 residues. Germline-derived CDR1 and CDR2 are MNHEY and SVGEGT. Losses at the gene ends were 2 bases for V and 6 bases for J; bases not matched to a gene: 7.

Points on this clonotype: It may be a read error: a sequence one base away is much more abundant. The V gene is TRBV5-6, the J gene TRBJ2-7; 7 bases match TRBD1. Germline V lookup: CDR1 SGHDT, CDR2 YYEEEE. The CDR3 contains 15 residues. In nucleotides, the CDR3 is TGTGCCAGCATCTTGCCAGGGGGACGGTTACGCGAGCAGTACTTC. Translation gives CASILPGGRLREQYF.

This chain connects TRBV12-3 or TRBV12-4 to TRBJ1-6, with 7 positions matching TRBD1. The CDR3 is 14 residues long. V lost 6 bases and J lost 6; bases outside the gene matches: 5. The CDR3 region is CASRARQGNSPLHF. The CDR3 nucleotides are TGTGCCAGCAGGGCTCGACAGGGTAATTCACCCCTCCACTTT.